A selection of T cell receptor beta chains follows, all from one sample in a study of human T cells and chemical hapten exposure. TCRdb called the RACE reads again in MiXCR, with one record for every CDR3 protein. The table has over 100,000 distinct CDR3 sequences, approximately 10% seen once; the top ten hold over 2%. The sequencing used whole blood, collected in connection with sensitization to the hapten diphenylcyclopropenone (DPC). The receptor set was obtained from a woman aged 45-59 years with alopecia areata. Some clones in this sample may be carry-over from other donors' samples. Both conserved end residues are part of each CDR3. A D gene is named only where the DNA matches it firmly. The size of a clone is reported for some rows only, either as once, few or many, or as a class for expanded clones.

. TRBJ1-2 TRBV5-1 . TGCGCCAGCAGCGATACTGCTACAGGAAACTATGGCTACACCTTC CASSDTATGNYGYTF
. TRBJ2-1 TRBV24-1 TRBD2 TGTGCCACCAGTGACCCCAGCGGGGGGGGCAATGAGCAGTTCTTC CATSDPSGGGNEQFF
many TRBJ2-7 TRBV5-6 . TGTGCCAGCAGCTTGGGGTACGAGCAGTACTTC CASSLGYEQYF
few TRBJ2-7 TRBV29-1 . TGCAGCGTTCGCCAGCAGGGTTCCTACGAGCAGTACTTC CSVRQQGSYEQYF
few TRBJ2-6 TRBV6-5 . TGTGCCAGCAGTTACAAGGGGACTGGGGCCAACGTCCTGACTTTC CASSYKGTGANVLTF
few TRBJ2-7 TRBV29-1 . TGCAGCGCTAAGGACCCGAGCTCCTACGAGCAGTACTTC CSAKDPSSYEQYF
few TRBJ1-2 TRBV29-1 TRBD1 TGCAGCGTCCGGGACAGGGGGCGCGAGGGTGACTATGGCTACACCTTC CSVRDRGREGDYGYTF
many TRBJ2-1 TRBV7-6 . TGTGCCAGCAGTCTCGGACAAGCCGTCAATGAGCAGTTCTTC CASSLGQAVNEQFF
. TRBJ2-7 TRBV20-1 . TGCAGTGCTACCGGGATAAACGACGAGCAGTACTTC CSATGINDEQYF
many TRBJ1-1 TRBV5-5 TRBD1 TGTGCCAGCAGCCGGACAGGGGGCAGAAACACTGAAGCTTTCTTT CASSRTGGRNTEAFF
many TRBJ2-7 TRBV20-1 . TGCAGTGCTAGAGATCTCGGCGCCCGAGCCCACGAGCAGTACTTC CSARDLGARAHEQYF
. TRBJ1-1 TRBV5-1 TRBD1 TGCGCCAGCAGCTCTGGACAGGGGACTGAAGCTTTCTTT CASSSGQGTEAFF
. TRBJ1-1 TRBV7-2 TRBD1 TGTGCCAGCAGCTCCCAGACAGGGTTGGGTGAAGCTTTCTTT CASSSQTGLGEAFF
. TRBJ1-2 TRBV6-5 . TGTGCCAGCAGTTCTCAACAGCTTAACTATGGCTACACCTTC CASSSQQLNYGYTF
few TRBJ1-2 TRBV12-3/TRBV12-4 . TGTGCCAGCAGTCTCCGGGACGGGGATGGCTACACCTTC CASSLRDGDGYTF
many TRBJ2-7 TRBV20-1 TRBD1 TGCAGTGTACTAGGTACGGGACAGAGAAGCTACGAGCAGTACTTC CSVLGTGQRSYEQYF
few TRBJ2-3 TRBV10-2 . TGCGCCAGCCGGAGAGAAGGTACAGATACGCAGTATTTT CASRREGTDTQYF
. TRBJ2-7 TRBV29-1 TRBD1 TGCAGCGTCGTTGACAGGGCCAACTACGAGCAGTACTTC CSVVDRANYEQYF
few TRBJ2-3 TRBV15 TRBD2 TGTGCCACCAGCAGAGTCCAGGGCGGGGGGATCACAGATACGCAGTATTTT CATSRVQGGGITDTQYF
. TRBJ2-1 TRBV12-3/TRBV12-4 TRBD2 TGTGCCAGCAGTTTAGTGGCGACGGGGGGAGTCGATGAGCAGTTCTTC CASSLVATGGVDEQFF
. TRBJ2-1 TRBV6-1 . TGTGCCAGCAGCCCCACACAGAATGAGCAGTTCTTC CASSPTQNEQFF
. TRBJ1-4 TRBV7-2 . TGTGCCAGCAGCTTAGCGCTTCGCCCAGAAAAACTGTTTTTT CASSLALRPEKLFF
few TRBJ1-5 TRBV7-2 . TGTGCCAGCAGCCCTGGACGGACCCTTTCTAGCAATCAGCCCCAGCATTTT CASSPGRTLSSNQPQHF
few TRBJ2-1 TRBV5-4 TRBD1 TGTGCCAGCAGCTTGGGAGGGGGCGGTCACAATGAGCAGTTCTTC CASSLGGGGHNEQFF
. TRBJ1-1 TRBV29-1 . TGCAGCGTTTGGGGTGGGTCCATGAACACTGAAGCTTTCTTT CSVWGGSMNTEAFF
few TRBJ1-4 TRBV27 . TGTGCCAGCAGGAGTGATAAGCAGGGCGCAACTAATGAAAAACTGTTTTTT CASRSDKQGATNEKLFF
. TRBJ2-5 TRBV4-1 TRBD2 TGCGCCAGCAGCCTTCGGACTAGCGGAACCCAAGAGACCCAGTACTTC CASSLRTSGTQETQYF